This T cell receptor (beta chain) was recovered during a study of cytomegalovirus exposure and HLA in healthy donors. Study-wide results and limits: TCR association rates varied by HLA locus in a later analysis, with DRB1 highest and HLA-C lowest. Researchers had no immune exposure information except CMV serostatus available. With further analysis later on, most CMV-associated TCR beta chains appeared HLA-restricted. Later analysis identified a missense DCLRE1C variant that was linked to TCR beta V- and J-gene trimming.

Germline lookup yields CDR1 MGHRA and CDR2 YSYEKL. The CDR3 has 16 residues. Trimming removed 2 bases at V and 0 bases at J, with 14 bases between. Concerning this clone itself: As yet, its antigen is unknown.

Primers included in the PCR were 60 Vbeta and 13 Jbeta primers. Clones were read by immunoSEQ multiplex PCR, and TCRdb kept only the in-frame ones, dropping some. The table has about 140,000 clones, roughly 78% seen once; the top ten hold 2.2%. The V call is TRBV4-1, the J call TRBJ2-7, with D tentatively TRBD2 (5 bases). The sample was PBMCs. The TCR originated in a man under 40 in good health and CMV-seronegative. In nucleotides, the CDR3 is TGCGCCAGCAGCCAATCTCCCGGGGAAGACTCCTACGAGCAGTACTTC. As protein: CASSQSPGEDSYEQYF.